This T cell receptor beta chain derives from a study of CD8+ T cells in alopecia areata. Germline loops: CDR1 GTSNPN, CDR2 SVGIG (reference sequence). There are 13 residues in the CDR3. Trimming removed 1 base at V and 4 bases at J, with 8 bases between. cDNA reverse transcribed from extracted RNA served as the sequencing template. Generated by immunoSEQ multiplex PCR, the TCRdb table keeps only in-frame clones and is missing some. The sample has about 91,000 clones, roughly 42% seen once; the top ten hold 0.7% to 0.95%. Source material: CD4+ T cells sorted from blood. The chain links TRBV30 to TRBJ1-5; TRBD1 might be the D (5 bases). This receptor was obtained from a human donor with alopecia areata. CDR3 in amino acids: CAWSEGRNQPQHF. The DNA for the CDR3 is TGTGCCTGGAGTGAGGGACGAAATCAGCCCCAGCATTTT.